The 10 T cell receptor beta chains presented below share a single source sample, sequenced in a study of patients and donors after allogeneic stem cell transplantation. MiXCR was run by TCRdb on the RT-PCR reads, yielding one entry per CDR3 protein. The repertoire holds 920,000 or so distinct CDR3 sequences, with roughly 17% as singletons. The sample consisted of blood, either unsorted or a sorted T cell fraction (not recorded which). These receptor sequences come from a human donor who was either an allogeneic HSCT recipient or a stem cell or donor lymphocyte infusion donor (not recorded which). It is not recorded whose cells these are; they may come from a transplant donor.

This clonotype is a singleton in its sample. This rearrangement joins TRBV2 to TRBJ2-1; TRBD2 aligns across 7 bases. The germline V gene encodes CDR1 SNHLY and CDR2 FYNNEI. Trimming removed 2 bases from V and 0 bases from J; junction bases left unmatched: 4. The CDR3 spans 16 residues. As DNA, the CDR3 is TGTGCCAGCAGTGAACCATTAGCGGGCTCCTACAATGAGCAGTTCTTC. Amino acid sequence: CASSEPLAGSYNEQFF.

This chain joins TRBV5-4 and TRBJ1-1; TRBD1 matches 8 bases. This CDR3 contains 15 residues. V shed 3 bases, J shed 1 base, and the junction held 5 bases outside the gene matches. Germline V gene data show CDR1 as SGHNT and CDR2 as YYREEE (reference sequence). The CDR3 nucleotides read TGTGCCAGCAGCTCCCGGACAGGGTCGAACACTGAAGCTTTCTTT. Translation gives CASSSRTGSNTEAFF.

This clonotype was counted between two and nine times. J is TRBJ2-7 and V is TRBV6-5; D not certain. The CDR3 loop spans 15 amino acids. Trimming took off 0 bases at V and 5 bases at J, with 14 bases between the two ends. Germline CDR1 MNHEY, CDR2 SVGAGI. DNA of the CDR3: TGTGCCAGCAGTTACTCGCCCCACCGGAGCGACGAGCAGTACTTC. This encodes CASSYSPHRSDEQYF.

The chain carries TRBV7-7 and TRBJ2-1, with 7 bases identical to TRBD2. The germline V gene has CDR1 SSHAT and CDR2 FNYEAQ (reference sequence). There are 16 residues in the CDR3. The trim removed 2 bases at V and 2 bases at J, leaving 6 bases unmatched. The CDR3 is CASSLLASGTYNEQFF. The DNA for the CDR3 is TGTGCCAGCAGCTTATTGGCTAGCGGCACCTACAATGAGCAGTTCTTC.

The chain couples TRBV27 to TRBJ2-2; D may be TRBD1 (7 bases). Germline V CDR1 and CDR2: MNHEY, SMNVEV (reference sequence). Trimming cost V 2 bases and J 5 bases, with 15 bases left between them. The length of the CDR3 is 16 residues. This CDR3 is CASSLPRGVQTGELFF. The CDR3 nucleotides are TGTGCCAGCAGTTTACCCAGGGGGGTGCAAACCGGGGAGCTGTTTTTT.

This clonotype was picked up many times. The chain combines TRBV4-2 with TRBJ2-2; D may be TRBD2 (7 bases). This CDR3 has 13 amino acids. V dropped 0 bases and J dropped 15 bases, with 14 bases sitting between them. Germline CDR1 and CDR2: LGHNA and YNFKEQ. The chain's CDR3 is CASSQDFTGRVFF. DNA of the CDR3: TGTGCCAGCAGCCAAGATTTTACAGGGAGGGTGTTTTTT.

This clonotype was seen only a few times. The CDR3 DNA sequence: TGCAGCGTTGAATCCGGGACAGGGCCAGAAAAACTGTTTTTT. This translates into CSVESGTGPEKLFF. The chain carries TRBV29-1 and TRBJ1-4, with 9 positions matching TRBD1. Germline V CDR1 and CDR2: SQVTM, ANQGSEA. J lost 8 bases, V lost 2 bases, and 6 bases had no gene match. The CDR3 covers 14 residues.

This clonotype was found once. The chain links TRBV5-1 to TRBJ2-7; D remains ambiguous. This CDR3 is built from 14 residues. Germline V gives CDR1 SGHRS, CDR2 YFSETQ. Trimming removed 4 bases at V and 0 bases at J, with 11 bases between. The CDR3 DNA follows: TGCGCCAGCAGCGCGACACTGAGCTCCTACGAGCAGTACTTC. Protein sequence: CASSATLSSYEQYF.

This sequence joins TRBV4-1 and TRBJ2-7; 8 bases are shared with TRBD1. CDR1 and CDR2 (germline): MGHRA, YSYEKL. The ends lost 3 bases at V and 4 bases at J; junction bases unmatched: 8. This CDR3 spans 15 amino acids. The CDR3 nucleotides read TGCGCCAGCAGCCAGACGGAGGACAGGGTGTACGAGCAGTACTTC. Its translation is CASSQTEDRVYEQYF.

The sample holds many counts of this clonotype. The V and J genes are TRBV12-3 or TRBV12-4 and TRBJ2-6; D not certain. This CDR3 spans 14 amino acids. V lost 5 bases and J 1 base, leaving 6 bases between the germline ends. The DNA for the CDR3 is TGTGCCAGCAGTACCAGGTCTGGGGCCAACGTCCTGACTTTC. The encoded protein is CASSTRSGANVLTF.